This TCR beta chain comes out of a study of T cells after posttransplantation cyclophosphamide. A remark on this clone: Its specificity is not known.

This CDR3 comprises 17 residues. Germline CDR1 is MDHEN and CDR2 is SYDVKM. V lost 2 bases and J lost 0; bases outside the gene matches: 10. Overall study findings and caveats: Later post-transplant blood repertoires were often dominated by donor CD8+ memory clones.

The protocol was immunoSEQ multiplex PCR, while the TCRdb copy is restricted to in-frame clones and leaves out a portion. The table lists roughly 30,000 clones, over 85% of them singletons, with around 14% in the top ten. The sequence was collected from a middle-aged woman with a blood cancer, CMV-positive, and with a related stem cell donor. The sample consisted of PBMCs. This chain connects TRBV28 to TRBJ2-7; TRBD1 aligns across 7 bases. The CDR3 nucleotides read TGTGCCAGCAGTTTACCCCTACCGACAGGGAGCTCCTACGAGCAGTACTTC. Amino acids: CASSLPLPTGSSYEQYF.